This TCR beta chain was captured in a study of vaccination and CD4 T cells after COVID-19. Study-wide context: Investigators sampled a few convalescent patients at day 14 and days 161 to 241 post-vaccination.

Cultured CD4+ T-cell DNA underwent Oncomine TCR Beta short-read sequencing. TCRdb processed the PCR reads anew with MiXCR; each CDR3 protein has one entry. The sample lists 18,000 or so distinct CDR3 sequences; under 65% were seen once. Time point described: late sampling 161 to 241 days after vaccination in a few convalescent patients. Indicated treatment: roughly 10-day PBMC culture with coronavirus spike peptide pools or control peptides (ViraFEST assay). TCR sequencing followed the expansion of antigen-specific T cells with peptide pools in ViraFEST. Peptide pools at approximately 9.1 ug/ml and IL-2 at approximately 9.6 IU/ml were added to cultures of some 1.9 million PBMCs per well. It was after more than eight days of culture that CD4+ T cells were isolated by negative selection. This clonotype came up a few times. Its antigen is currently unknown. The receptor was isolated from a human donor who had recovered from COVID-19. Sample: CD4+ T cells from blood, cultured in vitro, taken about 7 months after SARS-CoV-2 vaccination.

The CDR3 DNA reads as TGTGCCAGTAGTATACCAGGGGGGCCGCAAGAGACCCAGTACTTC. Amino acids: CASSIPGGPQETQYF. The chain joins TRBV19 to TRBJ2-5; tentatively, D is TRBD1 (7 bases). V lost 2 bases, J lost 2 bases, and 12 bases lay in between. Germline lookup yields CDR1 LNHDA and CDR2 SQIVND (reference sequence). The length of the CDR3 is 15 residues.